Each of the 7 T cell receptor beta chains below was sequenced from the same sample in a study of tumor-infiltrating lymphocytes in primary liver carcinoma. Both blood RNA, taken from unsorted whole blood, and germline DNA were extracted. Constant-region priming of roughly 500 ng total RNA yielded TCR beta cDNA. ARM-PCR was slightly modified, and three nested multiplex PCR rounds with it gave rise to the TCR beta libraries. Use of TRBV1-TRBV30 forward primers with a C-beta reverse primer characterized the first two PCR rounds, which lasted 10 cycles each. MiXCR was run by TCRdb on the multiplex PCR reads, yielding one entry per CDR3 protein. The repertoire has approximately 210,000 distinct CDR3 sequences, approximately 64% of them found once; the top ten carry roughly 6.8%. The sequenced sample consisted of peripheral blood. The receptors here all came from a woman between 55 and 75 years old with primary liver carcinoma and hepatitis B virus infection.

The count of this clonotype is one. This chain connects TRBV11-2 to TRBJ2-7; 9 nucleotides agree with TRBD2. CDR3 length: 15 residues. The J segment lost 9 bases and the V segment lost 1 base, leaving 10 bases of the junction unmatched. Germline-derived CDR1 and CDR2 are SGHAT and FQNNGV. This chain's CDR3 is CASSLGLAEGFGQYF. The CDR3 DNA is TGTGCCAGCAGCTTAGGACTAGCGGAGGGATTCGGGCAGTACTTC.

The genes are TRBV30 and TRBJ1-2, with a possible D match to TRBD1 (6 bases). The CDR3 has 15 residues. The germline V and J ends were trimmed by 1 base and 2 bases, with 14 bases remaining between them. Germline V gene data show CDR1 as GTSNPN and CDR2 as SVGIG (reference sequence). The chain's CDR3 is CAWSAQTGTNYGYTF. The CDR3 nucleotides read TGTGCCTGGAGTGCCCAGACAGGTACGAACTATGGCTACACCTTC.

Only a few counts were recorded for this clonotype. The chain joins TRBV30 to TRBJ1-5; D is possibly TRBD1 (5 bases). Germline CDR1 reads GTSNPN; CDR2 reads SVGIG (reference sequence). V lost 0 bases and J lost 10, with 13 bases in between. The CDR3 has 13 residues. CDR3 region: CAWSVRYGGPQHF. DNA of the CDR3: TGTGCCTGGAGTGTACGTTACGGGGGACCCCAGCATTTT.

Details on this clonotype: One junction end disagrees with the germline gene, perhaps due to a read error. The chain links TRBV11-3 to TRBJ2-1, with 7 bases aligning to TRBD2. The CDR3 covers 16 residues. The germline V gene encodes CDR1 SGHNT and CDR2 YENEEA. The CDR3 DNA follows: TGTGCCAGCGGCTTAGCCCCAGCGGGGATATACCATGAGCAGTTCTTC. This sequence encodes CASGLAPAGIYHEQFF.

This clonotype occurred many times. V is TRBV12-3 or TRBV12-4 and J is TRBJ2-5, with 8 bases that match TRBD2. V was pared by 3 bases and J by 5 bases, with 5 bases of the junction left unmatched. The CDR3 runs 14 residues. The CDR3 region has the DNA TGTGCCAGCAGTTTCTCAGCGGGAGCGGAGACCCAGTACTTC. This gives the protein CASSFSAGAETQYF.

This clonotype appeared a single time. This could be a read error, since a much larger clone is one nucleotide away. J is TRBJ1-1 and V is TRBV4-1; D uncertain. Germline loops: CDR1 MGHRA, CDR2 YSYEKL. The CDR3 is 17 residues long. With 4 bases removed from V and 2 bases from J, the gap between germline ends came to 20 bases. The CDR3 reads CASSLGMMRRPNTEAFF. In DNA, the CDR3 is TGCGCCAGCAGCCTGGGTATGATGCGGAGACCCAACACTGAAGCTTTCTTT.

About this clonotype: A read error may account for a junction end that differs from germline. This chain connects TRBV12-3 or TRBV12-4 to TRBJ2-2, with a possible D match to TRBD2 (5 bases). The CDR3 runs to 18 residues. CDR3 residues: CASSFYVVRASNTGELFF. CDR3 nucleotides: TGTGCCAGCAGTTTCTATGTCGTGCGGGCTTCGAACACCGGGGAGTTGTTTTTT.